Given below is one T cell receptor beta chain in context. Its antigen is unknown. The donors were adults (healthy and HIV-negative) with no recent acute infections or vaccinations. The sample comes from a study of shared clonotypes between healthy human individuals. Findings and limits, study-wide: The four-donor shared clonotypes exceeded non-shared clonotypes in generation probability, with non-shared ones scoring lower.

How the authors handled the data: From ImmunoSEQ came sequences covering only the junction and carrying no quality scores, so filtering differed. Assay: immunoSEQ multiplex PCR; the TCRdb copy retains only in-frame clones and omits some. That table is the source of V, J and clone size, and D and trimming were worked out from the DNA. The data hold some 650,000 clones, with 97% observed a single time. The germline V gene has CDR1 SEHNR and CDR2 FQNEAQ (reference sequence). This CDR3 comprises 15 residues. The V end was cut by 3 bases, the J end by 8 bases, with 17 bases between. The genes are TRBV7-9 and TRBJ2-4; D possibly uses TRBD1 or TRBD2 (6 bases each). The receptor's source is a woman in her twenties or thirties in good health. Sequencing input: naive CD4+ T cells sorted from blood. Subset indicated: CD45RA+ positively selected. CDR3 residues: CASSLGGPPRDIQYF. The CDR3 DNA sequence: TGTGCCAGCAGCTTGGGGGGCCCACCCCGGGACATTCAGTACTTC.